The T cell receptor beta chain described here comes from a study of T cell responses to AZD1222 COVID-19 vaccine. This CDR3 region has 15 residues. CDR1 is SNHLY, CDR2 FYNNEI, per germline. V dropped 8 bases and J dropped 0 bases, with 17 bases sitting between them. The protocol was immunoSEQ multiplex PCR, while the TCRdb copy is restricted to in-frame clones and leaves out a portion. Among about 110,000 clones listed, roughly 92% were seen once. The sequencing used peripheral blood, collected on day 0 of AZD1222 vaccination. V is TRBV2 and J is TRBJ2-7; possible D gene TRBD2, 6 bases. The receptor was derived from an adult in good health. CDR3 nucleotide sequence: TGTGCCAGCGGACTAAGGGTATATCCCTCCTACGAGCAGTACTTC. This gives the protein CASGLRVYPSYEQYF. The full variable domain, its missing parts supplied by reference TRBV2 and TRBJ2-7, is EPEVTQTPSHQVTQMGQEVILRCVPISNHLYFYWYRQILGQKVEFLVSFYNNEISEKSEIFDDQFSVERPDGSNFTLKIRSTKLEDSAMYFCASGLRVYPSYEQYFGPGTRLTVT.